The 10 T cell receptor beta chains below all came from one sample that was sequenced in a study of identical twins. TCRdb re-derived calls from the 5' RACE reads in MiXCR, one entry per CDR3 protein. The sample holds hundreds of thousands of distinct CDR3 sequences, 18% seen once. A further study also used this sample, focusing on T cells expressing NK-cell markers.

Material: PBMCs. The origin of the receptors is a woman aged 18-29 years in good health.

This clonotype has ten or more counts. At one end, the junction sequence differs from germline, possibly due to a read error. This chain connects TRBV5-1 to TRBJ2-3; D is ambiguous. Germline CDR1 and CDR2: SGHRS and YFSETQ. CDR3 length: 14 amino acids. The CDR3 nucleotides read TGTGCCAGCAGCTTAGGGTCTAGCACAGATACGCAGTATTTT. The encoded protein is CASSLGSSTDTQYF.

This clonotype was observed a few times. The chain links TRBV10-3 to TRBJ2-1; the D gene is possibly TRBD2 (6 bases). V lost 7 bases to trimming and J lost 6 bases, with 16 bases between them. This CDR3 spans 14 amino acids. Germline CDR1 ENHRY, CDR2 SYGVKD. The CDR3 spells CAIKSWGVLNEQFF. CDR3 bases: TGTGCCATCAAATCCTGGGGGGTCCTCAATGAGCAGTTCTTC.

V and J are TRBV4-3 and TRBJ2-7; D gene uncertain. From germline, CDR1 is LGHNA and CDR2 YSLEER. The CDR3 sequence is 14 residues long. Trimming shortened V by 0 bases and J by 6 bases, and 12 bases separated the two germline ends. CDR3 protein: CASSQERYLSEQYF. The CDR3 region has the DNA TGCGCCAGCAGCCAAGAAAGGTACCTCTCCGAGCAGTACTTC.

This clonotype has only a few counts. The V call is TRBV6-2 or TRBV6-3, the J call TRBJ2-2; D might be TRBD1 (6 bases). Germline V gives CDR1 MNHEY, CDR2 SVGEGT. V was pared by 5 bases and J by 9 bases, with 13 bases between. This CDR3 comprises 13 residues. The CDR3 here is CASSQPDRWELFF. The CDR3 nucleotides read TGTGCCAGCAGTCAACCGGACAGATGGGAGCTGTTTTTT.

This clonotype was found a few times. The J gene is TRBJ1-1, the V gene TRBV20-1; D unresolved. V was trimmed by 2 bases and J by 8 bases, leaving 12 bases between them. Germline-derived CDR1 and CDR2 are DFQATT and SNEGSKA (reference sequence). CDR3 length: 12 amino acids. Here the CDR3 DNA reads TGCAGTGCTAGACCAAAACGCGGGGAAGCTTTCTTT. Its translation: CSARPKRGEAFF.

CDR3 coding DNA: TGTGCCAGCAGGTTACAGGGGGTGAACACTGAAGCTTTCTTT. This encodes CASRLQGVNTEAFF. The V and J genes are TRBV12-3 or TRBV12-4 and TRBJ1-1; TRBD1 aligns across 8 bases. CDR3 length: 14 amino acids. Trimming at V came to 6 bases and at J to 0 bases, leaving 3 bases not matched to a gene.

The chain employs TRBV15 and TRBJ2-7, with a weak D call TRBD2 (5 bases). This CDR3 is built from 12 residues. CDR1 LNHNV and CDR2 YYDKDF come from the germline V gene (reference sequence). V shed 6 bases and J shed 7 bases, with 13 bases lying between them. The CDR3 sequence is CATSKHRGEQYF. CDR3 sequence (DNA): TGTGCCACCAGTAAACACCGGGGAGAGCAGTACTTC.

This clonotype was detected many times. A junction boundary mismatches the germline segment, possibly from a read error. V is TRBV5-1 and J is TRBJ2-7; D might be TRBD2 (6 bases). The CDR3 consists of 13 residues. Germline V gene lookup returns CDR1 SGHRS and CDR2 YFSETQ. The CDR3 loop reads CASSLGGTYEQYF. The DNA of the CDR3 is TGTGCCAGCAGTTTGGGGGGTACCTACGAGCAGTACTTC. Supplemented by reference TRBV5-1 and TRBJ2-7, the full variable domain reads KAGVTQTPRYLIKTRGQQVTLSCSPISGHRSVSWYQQTPGQGLQFLFEYFSETQRNKGNFPGRFSGRQFSNSRSEMNVSTLELGDSALYLCASSLGGTYEQYFGPGTRLTVT.

There are a few counts of this clonotype. J is TRBJ2-7 and V is TRBV5-5; D may be TRBD1 (5 bases). Trimming pared 0 bases from V and 3 bases from J, leaving 13 bases between. Per the germline V gene, CDR1 is SGHKS and CDR2 is YYEKEE (reference sequence). The CDR3 has 15 residues. The CDR3 spells CASSLGQGSVYEQYF. DNA for the CDR3: TGTGCCAGCAGCTTGGGTCAGGGCTCCGTCTACGAGCAGTACTTC.

This chain uses TRBV5-1 with TRBJ2-1, with D perhaps TRBD1 (5 bases). The V end lost 2 bases, the J end lost 6 bases, and 6 bases lay between the germline ends. The CDR3 totals 12 residues. CDR1 is SGHRS, CDR2 YFSETQ, per germline. CDR3 DNA sequence: TGCGCCAGCAGCTTCAGGGTCAATGAGCAGTTCTTC. Its protein is CASSFRVNEQFF. The full variable domain, in which reference TRBV5-1 and TRBJ2-1 provide the parts outside the CDR3, is KAGVTQTPRYLIKTRGQQVTLSCSPISGHRSVSWYQQTPGQGLQFLFEYFSETQRNKGNFPGRFSGRQFSNSRSEMNVSTLELGDSALYLCASSFRVNEQFFGPGTRLTVL.